The clone carrying this T cell receptor beta chain was recorded only once. The data are from a study of OX40 agonist ivuxolimab in advanced cancers. Germline CDR1 is LGHNA and CDR2 is YSLEER. The CDR3 is made up of 20 amino acids. V lost 0 bases and J lost 1, with 22 bases in between. Clones were sequenced by immunoSEQ multiplex PCR, and TCRdb holds only the in-frame ones, with some missing. The repertoire holds about 83,000 clones, with approximately 83% as singletons. Patients were ruled out by autoimmune disease history or systemic immunosuppression. The chain uses TRBV4-3 and TRBJ2-1, with D possibly TRBD1 on 6 matching bases. This sequence originates from an adult with an advanced solid tumor such as melanoma, head and neck, liver or kidney cancer. The sequences come from CD4+ or CD8+ T cells sorted from blood, collected in a trial of the OX40 agonist ivuxolimab. This CDR3 reads CASSQDIPGGGRLSYNEQFF. Written as DNA, the CDR3 is TGCGCCAGCAGCCAAGATATCCCGGGTGGGGGCCGATTATCCTACAATGAGCAGTTCTTC.